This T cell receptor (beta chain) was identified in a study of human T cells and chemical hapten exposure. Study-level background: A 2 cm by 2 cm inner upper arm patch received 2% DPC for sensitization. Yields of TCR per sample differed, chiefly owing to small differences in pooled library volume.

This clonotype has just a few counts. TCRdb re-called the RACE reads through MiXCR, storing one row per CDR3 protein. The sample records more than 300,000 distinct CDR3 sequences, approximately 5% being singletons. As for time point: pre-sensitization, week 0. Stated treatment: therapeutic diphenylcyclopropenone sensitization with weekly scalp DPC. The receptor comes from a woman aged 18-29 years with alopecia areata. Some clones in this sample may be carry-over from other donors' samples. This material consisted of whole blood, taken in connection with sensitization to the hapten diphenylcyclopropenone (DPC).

The CDR3 spells CASSLGGSSTDTQYF. CDR3 DNA: TGTGCCAGCAGTTTAGGGGGCTCTAGCACAGATACGCAGTATTTT. This chain links TRBV28 with TRBJ2-3, with D tentatively TRBD1 (6 bases). The CDR3 loop spans 15 amino acids. V was clipped by 2 bases and J by 0 bases, with 9 bases between them. The germline gives CDR1 MDHEN, CDR2 SYDVKM. Combining the CDR3 with reference TRBV28 and TRBJ2-3 gives the whole variable domain DVKVTQSSRYLVKRTGEKVFLECVQDMDHENMFWYRQDPGLGLRLIYFSYDVKMKEKGDIPEGYSVSREKKERFSLILESASTNQTSMYLCASSLGGSSTDTQYFGPGTRLTVL.